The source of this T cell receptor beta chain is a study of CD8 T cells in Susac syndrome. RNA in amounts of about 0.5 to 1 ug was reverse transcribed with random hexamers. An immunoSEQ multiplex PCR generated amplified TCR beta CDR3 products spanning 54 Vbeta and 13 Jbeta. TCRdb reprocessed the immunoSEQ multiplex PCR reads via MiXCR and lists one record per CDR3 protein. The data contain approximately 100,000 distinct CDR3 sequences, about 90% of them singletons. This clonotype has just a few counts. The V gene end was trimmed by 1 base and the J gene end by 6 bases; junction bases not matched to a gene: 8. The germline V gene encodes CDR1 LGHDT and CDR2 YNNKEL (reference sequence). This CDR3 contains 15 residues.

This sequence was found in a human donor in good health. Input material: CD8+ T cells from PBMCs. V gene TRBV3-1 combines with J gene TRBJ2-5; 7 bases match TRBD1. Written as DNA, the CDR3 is TGTGCCAGCAGCCAAGCGGGTCAGGGGGTCCAGACCCAGTACTTC. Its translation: CASSQAGQGVQTQYF.